This T cell receptor beta chain stems from a study of cytomegalovirus exposure and HLA in healthy donors. The CDR3 spans 16 residues. Trimming took off 0 bases at V and 7 bases at J, with 18 bases between the two ends. Germline V lookup: CDR1 MNHEY, CDR2 SVGAGI. Study-wide results and caveats: Across donors, presence/absence analyses took sequencing depth to be roughly uniform. No immune exposure information besides CMV serostatus was available. Three chains linked to CMV were shown in vitro to be specific for CMV antigens.

PCR primers comprised 60 Vbeta and 13 Jbeta primers. Clones were sequenced by immunoSEQ multiplex PCR, and TCRdb holds only the in-frame ones, with some missing. Of roughly 38,000 clones listed, roughly three quarters are singletons. Of note for this clone: The antigen remains unidentified.

V and J are TRBV6-5 and TRBJ1-2, with D perhaps TRBD1 (6 bases). The sequenced sample consisted of PBMCs. This TCR was recovered from a woman between 25 and 40 years old in good health and CMV-seropositive. The CDR3 sequence is CASSYSIKQQGSGYTF. CDR3 sequence (DNA): TGTGCCAGCAGTTACTCAATCAAACAACAGGGCTCTGGCTACACCTTC.